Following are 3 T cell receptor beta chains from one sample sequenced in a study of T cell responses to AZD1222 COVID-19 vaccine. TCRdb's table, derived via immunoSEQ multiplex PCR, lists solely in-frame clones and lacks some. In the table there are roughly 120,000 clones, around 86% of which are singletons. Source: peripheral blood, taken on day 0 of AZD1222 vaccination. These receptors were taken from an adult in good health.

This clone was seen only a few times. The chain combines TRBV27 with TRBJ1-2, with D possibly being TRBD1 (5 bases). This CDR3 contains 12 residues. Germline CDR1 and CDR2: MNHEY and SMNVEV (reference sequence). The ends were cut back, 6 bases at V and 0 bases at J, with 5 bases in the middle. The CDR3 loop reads CASSRANYGYTF. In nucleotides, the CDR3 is TGTGCCAGCAGCAGGGCTAACTATGGCTACACCTTC.

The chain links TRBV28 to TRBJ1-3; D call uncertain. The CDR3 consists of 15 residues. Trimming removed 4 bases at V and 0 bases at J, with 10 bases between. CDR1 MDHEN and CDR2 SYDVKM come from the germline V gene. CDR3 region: CASSSPPGSGNTIYF. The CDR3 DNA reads TGTGCCAGCAGTTCCCCCCCCGGCTCTGGAAACACCATATATTTT.

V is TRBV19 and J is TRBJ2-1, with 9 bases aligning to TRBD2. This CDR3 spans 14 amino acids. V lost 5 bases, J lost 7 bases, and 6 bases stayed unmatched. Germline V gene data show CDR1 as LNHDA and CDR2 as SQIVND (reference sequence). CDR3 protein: CASSLSGGGNEQFF. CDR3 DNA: TGTGCCAGTAGTCTTAGCGGGGGCGGGAATGAGCAGTTCTTC. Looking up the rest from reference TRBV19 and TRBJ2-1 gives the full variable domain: DGGITQSPKYLFRKEGQNVTLSCEQNLNHDAMYWYRQDPGQGLRLIYYSQIVNDFQKGDIAEGYSVSREKKESFPLTVTSAQKNPTAFYLCASSLSGGGNEQFFGPGTRLTVL.